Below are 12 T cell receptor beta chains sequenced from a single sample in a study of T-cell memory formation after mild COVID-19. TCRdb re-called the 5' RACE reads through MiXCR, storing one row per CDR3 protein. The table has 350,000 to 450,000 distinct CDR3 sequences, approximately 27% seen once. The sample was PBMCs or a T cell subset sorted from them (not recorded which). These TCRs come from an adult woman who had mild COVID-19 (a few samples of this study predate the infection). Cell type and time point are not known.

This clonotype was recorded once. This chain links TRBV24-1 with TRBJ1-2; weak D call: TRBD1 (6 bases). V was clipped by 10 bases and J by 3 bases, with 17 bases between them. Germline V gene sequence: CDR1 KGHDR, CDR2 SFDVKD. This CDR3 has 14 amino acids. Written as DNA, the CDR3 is TGTGCCACGTCCGGGGGACACCTTGACTATGGCTACACCTTC. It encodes CATSGGHLDYGYTF.

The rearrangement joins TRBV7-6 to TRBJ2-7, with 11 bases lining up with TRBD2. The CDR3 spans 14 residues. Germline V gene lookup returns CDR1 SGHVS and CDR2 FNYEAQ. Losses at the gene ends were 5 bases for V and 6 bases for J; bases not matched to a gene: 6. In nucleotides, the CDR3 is TGTGCCAGCAGCCGTCTTAGCGGGAGGGTCGAGCAGTACTTC. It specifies CASSRLSGRVEQYF.

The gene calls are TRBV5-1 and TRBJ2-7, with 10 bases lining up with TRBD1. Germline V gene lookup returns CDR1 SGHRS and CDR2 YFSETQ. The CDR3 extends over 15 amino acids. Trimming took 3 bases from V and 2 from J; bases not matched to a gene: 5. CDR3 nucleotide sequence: TGCGCCAGCAGCTGGACGACAGGGGGCCCCTACGAGCAGTACTTC. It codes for CASSWTTGGPYEQYF.

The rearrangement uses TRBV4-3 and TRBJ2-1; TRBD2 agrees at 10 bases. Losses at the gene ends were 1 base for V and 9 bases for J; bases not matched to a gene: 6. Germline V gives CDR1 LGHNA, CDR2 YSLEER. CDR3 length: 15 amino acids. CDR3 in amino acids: CASSQAASSGGEQFF. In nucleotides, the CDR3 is TGCGCCAGCAGCCAAGCCGCCTCTAGCGGGGGTGAGCAGTTCTTC.

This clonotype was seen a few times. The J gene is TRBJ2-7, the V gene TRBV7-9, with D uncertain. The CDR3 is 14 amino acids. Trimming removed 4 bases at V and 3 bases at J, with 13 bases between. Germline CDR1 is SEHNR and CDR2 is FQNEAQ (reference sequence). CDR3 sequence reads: CASSSAAALYEQYF. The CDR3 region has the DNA TGTGCCAGCAGCTCTGCTGCGGCCCTCTACGAGCAGTACTTC.

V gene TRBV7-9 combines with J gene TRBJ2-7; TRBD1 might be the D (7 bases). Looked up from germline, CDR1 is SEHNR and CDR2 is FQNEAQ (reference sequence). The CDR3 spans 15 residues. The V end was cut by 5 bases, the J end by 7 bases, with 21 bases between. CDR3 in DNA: TGTGCCAGCAGCCCAGGGGGGCCTCGGGGGCATGAGCAGTACTTC. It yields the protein CASSPGGPRGHEQYF.

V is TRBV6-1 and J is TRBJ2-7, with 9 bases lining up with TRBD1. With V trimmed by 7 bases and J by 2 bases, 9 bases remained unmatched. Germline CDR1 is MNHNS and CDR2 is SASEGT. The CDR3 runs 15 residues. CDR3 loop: CASKSGQGVPYEQYF. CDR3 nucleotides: TGTGCCAGCAAATCGGGACAGGGTGTCCCCTACGAGCAGTACTTC.

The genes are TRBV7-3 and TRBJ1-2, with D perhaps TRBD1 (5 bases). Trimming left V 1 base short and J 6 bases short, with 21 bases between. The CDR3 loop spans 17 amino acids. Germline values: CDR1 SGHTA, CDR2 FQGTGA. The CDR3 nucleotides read TGTGCCAGCAGCTTAAAACCCCCATTTTCAGGGATAAATGGCTACACCTTC. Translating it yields CASSLKPPFSGINGYTF.

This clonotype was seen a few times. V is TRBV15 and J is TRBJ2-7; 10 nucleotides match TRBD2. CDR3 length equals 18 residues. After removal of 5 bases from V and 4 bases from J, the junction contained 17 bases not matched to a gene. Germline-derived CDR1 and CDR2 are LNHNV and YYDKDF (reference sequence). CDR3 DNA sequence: TGTGCCACCAGCCCACACATCCTAGCGGGGGAGCCACTGTACGAGCAGTACTTC. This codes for CATSPHILAGEPLYEQYF.

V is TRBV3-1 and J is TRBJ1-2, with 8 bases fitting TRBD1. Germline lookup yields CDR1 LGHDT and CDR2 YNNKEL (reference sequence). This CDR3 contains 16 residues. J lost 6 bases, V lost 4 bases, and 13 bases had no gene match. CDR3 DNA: TGTGCCAGCAGCCGCCTATCGGACAGGGAGGTTCATGGCTACACCTTC. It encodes CASSRLSDREVHGYTF.

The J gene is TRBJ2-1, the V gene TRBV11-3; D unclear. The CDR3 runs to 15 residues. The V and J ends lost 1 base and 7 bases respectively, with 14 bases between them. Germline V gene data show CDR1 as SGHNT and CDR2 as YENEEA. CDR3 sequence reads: CASSLGGTDVNEQFF. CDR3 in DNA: TGTGCCAGCAGCTTAGGGGGAACGGACGTGAATGAGCAGTTCTTC.

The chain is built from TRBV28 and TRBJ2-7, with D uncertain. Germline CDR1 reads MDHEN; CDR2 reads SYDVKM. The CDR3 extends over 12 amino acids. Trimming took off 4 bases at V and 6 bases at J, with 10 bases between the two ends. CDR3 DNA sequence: TGTGCCAGCAGTTCCCATAGTGGCGAGCAGTACTTC. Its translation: CASSSHSGEQYF.